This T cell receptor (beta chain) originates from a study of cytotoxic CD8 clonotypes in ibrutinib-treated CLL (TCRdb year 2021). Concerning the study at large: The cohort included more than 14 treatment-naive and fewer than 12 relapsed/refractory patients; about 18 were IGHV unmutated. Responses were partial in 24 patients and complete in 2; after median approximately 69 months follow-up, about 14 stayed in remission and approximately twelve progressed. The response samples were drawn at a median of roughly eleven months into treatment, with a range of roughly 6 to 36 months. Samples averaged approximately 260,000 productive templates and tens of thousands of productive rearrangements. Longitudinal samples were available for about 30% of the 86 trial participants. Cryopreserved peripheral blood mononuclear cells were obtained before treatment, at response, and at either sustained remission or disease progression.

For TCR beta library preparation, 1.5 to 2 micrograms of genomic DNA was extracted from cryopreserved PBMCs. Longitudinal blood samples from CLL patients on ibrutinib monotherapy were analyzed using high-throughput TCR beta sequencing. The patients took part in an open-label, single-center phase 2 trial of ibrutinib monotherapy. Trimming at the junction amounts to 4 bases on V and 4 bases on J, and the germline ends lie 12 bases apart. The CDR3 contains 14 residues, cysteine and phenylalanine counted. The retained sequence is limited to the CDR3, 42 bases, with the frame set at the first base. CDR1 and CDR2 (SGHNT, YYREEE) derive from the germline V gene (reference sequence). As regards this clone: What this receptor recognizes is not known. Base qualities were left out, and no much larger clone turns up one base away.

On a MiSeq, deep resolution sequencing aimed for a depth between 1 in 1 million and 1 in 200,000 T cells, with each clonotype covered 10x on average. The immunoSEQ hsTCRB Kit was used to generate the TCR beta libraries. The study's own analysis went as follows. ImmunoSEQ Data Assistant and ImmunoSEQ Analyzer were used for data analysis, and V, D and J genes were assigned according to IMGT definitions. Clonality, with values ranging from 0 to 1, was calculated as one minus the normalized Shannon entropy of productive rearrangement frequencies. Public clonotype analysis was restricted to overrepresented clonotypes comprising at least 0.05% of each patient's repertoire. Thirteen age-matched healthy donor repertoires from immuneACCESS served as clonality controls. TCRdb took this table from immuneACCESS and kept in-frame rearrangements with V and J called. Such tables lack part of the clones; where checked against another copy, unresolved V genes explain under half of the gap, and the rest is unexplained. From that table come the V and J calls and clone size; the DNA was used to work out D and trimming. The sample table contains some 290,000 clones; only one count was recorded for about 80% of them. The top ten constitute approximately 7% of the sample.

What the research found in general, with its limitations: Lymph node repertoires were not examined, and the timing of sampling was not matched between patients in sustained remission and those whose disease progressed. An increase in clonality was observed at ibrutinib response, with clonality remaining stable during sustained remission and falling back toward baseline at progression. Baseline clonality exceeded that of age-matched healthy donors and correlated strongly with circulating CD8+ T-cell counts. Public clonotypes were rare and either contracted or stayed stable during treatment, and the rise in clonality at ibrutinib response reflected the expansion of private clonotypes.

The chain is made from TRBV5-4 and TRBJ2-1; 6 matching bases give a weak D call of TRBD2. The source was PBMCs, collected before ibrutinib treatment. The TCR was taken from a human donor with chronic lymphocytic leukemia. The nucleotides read TGTGCCAGCAGCCCGGAGGGACTTTACAATGAGCAGTTCTTC. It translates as CASSPEGLYNEQFF.